A selection of T cell receptor beta chains follows, all from one sample in a study of T cells expressing NK-cell markers. TCRdb reanalyzed the 5' RACE reads and collapses them to one entry per CDR3 protein, without DNA. The sample yields about 260,000 distinct CDR3 sequences, of which the top ten take up approximately 0.42%. Input material: blood T cells: a sorted CD56 or NKG2C T cell subset, CD4+ or CD8+ T cells, or bulk PBMC T cells (not recorded which). The receptors shown here come from a man younger than 30 in good health. The CDR3 runs from the conserved cysteine through the conserved F or W.

V	J	CDR3
TRBV27	TRBJ1-1	CASSWGLDTEAFF
TRBV12-3/TRBV12-4	TRBJ2-2	CASRDKMAGAGELFF
TRBV18	TRBJ2-7	CASSPQGQSVYYEQYF
TRBV10-3	TRBJ2-6	CAISDRVGGANVLTF
TRBV3-1	TRBJ1-6	CASSQEGDNSPLHF
TRBV7-9	TRBJ2-1	CASSLDRLLNNEQFF
TRBV7-2	TRBJ2-7	CASSRGLGSGRSYEQYF
TRBV5-6	TRBJ2-3	CASSSGWAKDTQYF
TRBV20-1	TRBJ2-5	CSAMMGTSGRRKTQYF
TRBV15	TRBJ1-2	CATSRGDIPDGYTF
TRBV29-1	TRBJ2-1	CSVLLGTSGSKREQFF
TRBV10-3	TRBJ1-2	CAITDGTGREDGYTF
TRBV30	TRBJ2-3	CAWTGTGGGTDTQYF
TRBV4-1	TRBJ2-5	CASSQEKRRGEETQYF
TRBV12-3/TRBV12-4	TRBJ2-4	CASSLGQFQYF
TRBV20-1	TRBJ2-5	CSARRTAGETQYF
TRBV29-1	TRBJ2-1	CSVDSVLDYTYNEQFF
TRBV15	TRBJ1-1	CATSESLKDEAFF
TRBV19	TRBJ1-2	CASSMEAPNYGYTF
TRBV7-9	TRBJ2-3	CASSTRRLAGGIDTQYF
TRBV29-1	TRBJ1-3	CSVGASGNTIYF
TRBV20-1	TRBJ2-1	CSAGLVGGQFF
TRBV7-6	TRBJ2-2	CASSFLGQGANTGELFF
TRBV4-1	TRBJ1-1	CASSQLEGRTEAFF
TRBV20-1	TRBJ2-3	CSAQRVLSTDTQYF
TRBV19	TRBJ2-6	CASSQQGAGANVLTF
TRBV6-2/TRBV6-3	TRBJ2-1	CASSQNLYNEQFF
TRBV20-1	TRBJ2-1	CSAPLGRANPEQFF
TRBV27	TRBJ2-1	CASSFSSGLSYNEQFF
TRBV20-1	TRBJ1-2	CSTAEGAGYGYTF
TRBV5-1	TRBJ2-3	CASAGDPDTQYF
TRBV24-1	TRBJ2-3	CATPRESGADTQYF
TRBV12-3/TRBV12-4	TRBJ1-5	CASSGQGALLNQPQHF
TRBV7-9	TRBJ2-1	CASSLLPGPKNNEQFF
TRBV20-1	TRBJ2-7	CSATSPGQGSDEQYF
TRBV29-1	TRBJ2-2	CSVGRTGRGELFF
TRBV12-3/TRBV12-4	TRBJ2-3	CASSLRGTADTDTQYF
TRBV24-1	TRBJ2-7	CATSDPGGVTNEQYF
TRBV6-1	TRBJ2-2	CASSRDRVGTGELFF
TRBV29-1	TRBJ2-7	CSVAAAAREQYF
TRBV6-1	TRBJ2-5	CASSTPGQGETQCF
TRBV12-3/TRBV12-4	TRBJ2-7	CASRGTGGGPKQYF
TRBV29-1	TRBJ1-2	CSVGQGNYGYTF
TRBV11-2	TRBJ2-7	CASSRTPGQGVESLYF
TRBV6-5	TRBJ2-2	CASSYTSGSAGELFF
TRBV10-3	TRBJ2-2	CAITQGAVTGELFF
TRBV6-2/TRBV6-3	TRBJ2-7	CASSYSTGQLIWGDRDEQYF
TRBV12-3/TRBV12-4	TRBJ2-2	CASSLVAGRPSGELFF
TRBV5-6	TRBJ2-1	CASSLFGTGGTYNEQFF
TRBV12-3/TRBV12-4	TRBJ1-2	CASRPNGQNYGYTF
TRBV7-3	TRBJ2-1	CASSWGTGRAHNEQFF